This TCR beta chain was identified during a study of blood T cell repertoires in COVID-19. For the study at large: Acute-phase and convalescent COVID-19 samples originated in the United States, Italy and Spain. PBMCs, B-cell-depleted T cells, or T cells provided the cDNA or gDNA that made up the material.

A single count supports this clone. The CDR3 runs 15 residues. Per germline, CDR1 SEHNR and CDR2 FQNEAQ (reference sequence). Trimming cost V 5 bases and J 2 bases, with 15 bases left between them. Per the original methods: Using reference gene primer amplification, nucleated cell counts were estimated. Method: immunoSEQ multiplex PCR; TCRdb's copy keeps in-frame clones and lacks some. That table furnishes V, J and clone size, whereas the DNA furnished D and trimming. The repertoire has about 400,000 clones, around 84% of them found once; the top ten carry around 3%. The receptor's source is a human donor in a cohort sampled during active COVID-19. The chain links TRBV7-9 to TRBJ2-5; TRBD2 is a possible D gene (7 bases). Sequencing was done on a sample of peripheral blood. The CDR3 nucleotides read TGTGCCAGCAGCCTCGGGGGGCGATATCAAGAGACCCAGTACTTC. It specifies CASSLGGRYQETQYF.